This T cell receptor (beta chain) was identified in a study of cytomegalovirus exposure and HLA in healthy donors. Looked up from germline, CDR1 is SEHNR and CDR2 is FQNEAQ (reference sequence). Trimming took off 5 bases at V and 0 bases at J, with 15 bases between the two ends. The CDR3 has 16 residues. Of note for this clone: Other nucleotide sequences in the sample specify the same CDR3.

The PCR contained 60 Vbeta and 13 Jbeta primers. Method: immunoSEQ multiplex PCR; TCRdb's copy keeps in-frame clones and lacks some. In the table there are tens of thousands of clones, more than 60% of which are singletons. Sequencing input: PBMCs. The chain links TRBV7-9 to TRBJ2-3; TRBD1 is a possible D gene (6 bases). The TCR was taken from a male donor in good health and CMV-seropositive. The CDR3 here is CASSQEQGVSTDTQYF. The CDR3 DNA is TGTGCCAGCAGCCAGGAACAGGGCGTGAGCACAGATACGCAGTATTTT.